The T cell receptor beta chain described here comes from a study of control samples from healthy donors and cancer patients. The sample holds one count of this clone. Method: immunoSEQ multiplex PCR; TCRdb's copy keeps in-frame clones and lacks some. The table lists around 50,000 clones, 85% to 95% of them singletons, with approximately 2.4% in the top ten. Germline assignment: CDR1 MNHEY and CDR2 SMNVEV (reference sequence). The ends were cut back, 1 base at V and 0 bases at J, with 7 bases in the middle. CDR3 length equals 15 residues. V usage is TRBV27 and J usage is TRBJ1-5, with D possibly matching TRBD1 (5 bases). Sequencing was performed on blood. This sequence was found in a man younger than 40 in good health. In nucleotides, the CDR3 is TGTGCCAGCAGTTTATACAGGACTAGCAATCAGCCCCAGCATTTT. Amino acids: CASSLYRTSNQPQHF.